The entry that follows covers one T cell receptor beta chain sequence. This clonotype occurred a few times. Its cognate antigen has yet to be identified. Per-base qualities were not stored, and no clone one base away is much larger. The entry originates in a study of vaccination and CD4 T cells after COVID-19 (dated by TCRdb to 2021 to 2024). About the study as a whole: Every convalescent patient had a positive nasal swab PCR test for SARS-CoV-2, with mild disease in about 9 patients and severe disease in one. In roughly 11 COVID-19 convalescent patients and a handful of infection-naive healthy vaccine recipients, the spike-specific CD4+ TCR repertoire before mRNA vaccination was compared with the repertoire after mRNA vaccination. A few convalescent patients gave samples both early after vaccination (day 14) and late after vaccination (days 161 to 241). Two doses of either the Pfizer-BioNTech BNT162b2 vaccine (n=8) or the Moderna mRNA-1273 vaccine (n=2) were administered to participants. Post-vaccine blood samples were taken a median of 72 days after the second vaccine dose, with a range of about 13 to 250 days. Six males and four females were included in the convalescent cohort, with two Hispanic individuals, seven Caucasians, two Asians and one multiracial person represented. Post-COVID blood samples from convalescent patients were collected a median of around 110 days after diagnosis, with a range of roughly 35 to 180 days.

Receptor amplification or capture employed PCR. Sequencer: Illumina iSeq 100. In the source study's methods: Non-productive sequences were filtered out, and CDR3s that did not start with C, did not end with F or W, or were shorter than 7 amino acids were discarded. Levenshtein distances (stringdist) and unrooted phylogenetic trees (ape) in R version 3.6.1 were used to assess CDR3 homology. TCRdb trimmed public reads at Q25 via fastp, called clones via MiXCR and kept in-frame beta chains. Identical CDR3 proteins give one entry, which carries the most common genes and DNA. The V and J calls were determined by TCRdb, not by the authors. The sample yields 35,000 to 45,000 distinct CDR3 sequences; more than 35% were counted once. The biggest ten clones account for under 6.5% of the sample. General findings and caveats noted by the study authors: In convalescent patients, a median about 90% of post-vaccine SARS-CoV-2-reactive clones were detected only after vaccination, and vaccine-specific priming was suggested by this finding. Of the vaccine-specific clones found in convalescent patients, nearly all (304 of 307) were mono-reactive for SARS-CoV-2 spike instead of being cross-reactive with common cold coronaviruses. Although the median number of SARS-CoV-2-reactive clonotypes went up from roughly 20 after infection to 35 to 40 after vaccination, the increase was not significant. The number of convalescent patients in the study was relatively small, and the study did not examine early timepoints following natural infection.

What the time point label conveys for this sample: late sampling 161 to 241 days after vaccination in a few convalescent patients. The convalescent patients' positive SARS-CoV-2 PCR tests fell between March and December 2020, which was before the Alpha, Beta and Delta variants emerged in the United States. Ficoll-Paque Plus gradient centrifugation was used to isolate PBMCs from whole blood, and the isolated PBMCs were then either used fresh or cryopreserved at -140C. This specimen was CD4+ T cells from blood, taken about 7 months after SARS-CoV-2 vaccination. This receptor was identified in a human donor who had recovered from COVID-19.

DNA sequence: TGTGCCACCAGTGATCATACAGCCTATGGCTACACCTTC. Translation gives CATSDHTAYGYTF. The V and J genes are TRBV24-1 and TRBJ1-2, with the D gene too uncertain to name. Relative to germline, V is 3 bases shorter and J is 4 bases shorter, with 8 bases between their ends. Taken from cysteine to phenylalanine, the CDR3 has 13 residues. CDR3 DNA is the only sequence kept; it has 39 bases, read in frame from the first base. CDR1 and CDR2, per the germline V gene, are KGHDR and SFDVKD.